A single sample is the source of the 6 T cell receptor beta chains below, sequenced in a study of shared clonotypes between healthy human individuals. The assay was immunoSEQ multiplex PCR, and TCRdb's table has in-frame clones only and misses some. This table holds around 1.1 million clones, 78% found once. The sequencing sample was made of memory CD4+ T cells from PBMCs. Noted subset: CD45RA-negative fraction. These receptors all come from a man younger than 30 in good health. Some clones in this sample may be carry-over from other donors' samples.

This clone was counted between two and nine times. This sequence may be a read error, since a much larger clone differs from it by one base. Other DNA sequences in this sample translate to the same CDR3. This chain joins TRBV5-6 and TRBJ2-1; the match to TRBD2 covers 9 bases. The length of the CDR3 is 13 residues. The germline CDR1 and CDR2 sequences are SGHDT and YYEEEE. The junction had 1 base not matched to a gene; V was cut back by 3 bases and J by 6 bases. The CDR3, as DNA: TGTGCCAGCAGCTCGGGACTAGCCAATGAGCAGTTCTTC. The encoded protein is CASSSGLANEQFF.

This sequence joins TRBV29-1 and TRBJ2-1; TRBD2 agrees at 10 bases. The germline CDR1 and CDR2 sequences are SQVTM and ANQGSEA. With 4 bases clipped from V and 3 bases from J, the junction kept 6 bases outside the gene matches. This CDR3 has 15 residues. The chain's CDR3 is CSVVLAGNGYNEQFF. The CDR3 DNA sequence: TGCAGCGTTGTACTAGCGGGAAACGGCTACAATGAGCAGTTCTTC.

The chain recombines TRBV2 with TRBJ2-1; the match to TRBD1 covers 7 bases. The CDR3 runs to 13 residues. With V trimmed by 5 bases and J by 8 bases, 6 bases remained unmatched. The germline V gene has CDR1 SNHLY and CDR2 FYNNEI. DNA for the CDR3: TGTGCCAGCAGTTCACAGGGGAGCGATGAGCAGTTCTTC. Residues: CASSSQGSDEQFF.

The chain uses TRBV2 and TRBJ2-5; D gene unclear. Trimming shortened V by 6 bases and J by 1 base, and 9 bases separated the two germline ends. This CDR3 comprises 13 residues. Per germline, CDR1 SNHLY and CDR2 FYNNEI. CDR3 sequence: CASSADFQETQYF. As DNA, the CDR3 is TGTGCCAGCAGCGCCGACTTCCAAGAGACCCAGTACTTC.

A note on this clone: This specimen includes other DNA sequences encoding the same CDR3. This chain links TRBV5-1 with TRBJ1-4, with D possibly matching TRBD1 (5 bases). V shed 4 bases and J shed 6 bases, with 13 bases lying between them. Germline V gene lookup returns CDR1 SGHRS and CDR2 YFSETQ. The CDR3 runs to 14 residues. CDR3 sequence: CASSLGRGDEKLFF. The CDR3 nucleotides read TGCGCCAGCAGCCTGGGCCGAGGGGATGAAAAACTGTTTTTT.

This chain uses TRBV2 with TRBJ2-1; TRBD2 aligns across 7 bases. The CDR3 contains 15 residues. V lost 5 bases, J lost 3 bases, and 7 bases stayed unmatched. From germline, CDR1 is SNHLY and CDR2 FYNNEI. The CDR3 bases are TGTGCCAGCAGTAGCGCAGCGGGGATCTACAATGAGCAGTTCTTC. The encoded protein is CASSSAAGIYNEQFF.